These T cell receptor beta chains were read from a single sample in a study of cytomegalovirus exposure and HLA in healthy donors. TCRdb keeps only in-frame clones here, not all; method: immunoSEQ multiplex PCR. The sample includes 65,000 to 85,000 clones, 10% seen only once; the top ten take about 25%. Sequenced input: PBMCs. The receptors here all came from a man in his sixties in good health and CMV-seropositive. Both conserved end residues are part of each CDR3. A D gene is named only where the DNA matches it firmly. Clone size is stated in some rows and not others, as once, few, many or a class when expanded.

d_call: TRBD1; j_call: TRBJ2-2; clone_size: NA; v_call: TRBV28; cdr3_nt: TGTGCCAGCTTCCGGACAGGGATGCAAACCGGGGAGCTGTTTTTT; cdr3_aa: CASFRTGMQTGELFF
d_call: NA; j_call: TRBJ1-2; clone_size: few; v_call: TRBV7-3; cdr3_nt: TGTGCCAGCAGCCGTACCATTTCGGGTGGCTACACCTTC; cdr3_aa: CASSRTISGGYTF
d_call: TRBD1; j_call: TRBJ2-1; clone_size: NA; v_call: TRBV10-3; cdr3_nt: TGTGCCATCAGTACAGGGGTAAATGAGCAGTTCTTC; cdr3_aa: CAISTGVNEQFF
d_call: NA; j_call: TRBJ2-3; clone_size: few; v_call: TRBV9; cdr3_nt: TGTGCCAGCAGCGTAGATGGACTATCAACAGATACGCAGTATTTT; cdr3_aa: CASSVDGLSTDTQYF
d_call: NA; j_call: TRBJ2-2; clone_size: few; v_call: TRBV5-1; cdr3_nt: TGCGCCAGCAGCTTTACCCCAGACACCGGGGAGCTGTTTTTT; cdr3_aa: CASSFTPDTGELFF
d_call: TRBD1; j_call: TRBJ2-7; clone_size: few; v_call: TRBV29-1; cdr3_nt: TGCAGCGTAAGGGACAGACTCTCCTACGAGCAGTACTTC; cdr3_aa: CSVRDRLSYEQYF
d_call: TRBD1; j_call: TRBJ1-1; clone_size: few; v_call: TRBV7-3; cdr3_nt: TGTGCCAGCAGCTTAAAGGCAGGGGGAAACACTGAAGCTTTCTTT; cdr3_aa: CASSLKAGGNTEAFF
d_call: NA; j_call: TRBJ2-3; clone_size: few; v_call: TRBV9; cdr3_nt: TGTGCCAGCAGCGTAGAAGGGGGGGCCCGGGGAGATACGCAGTATTTT; cdr3_aa: CASSVEGGARGDTQYF
d_call: NA; j_call: TRBJ1-6; clone_size: NA; v_call: TRBV5-1; cdr3_nt: TGCGCCAGCAGCACTGAGAGCTCCTATAATTCACCCCTCCACTTT; cdr3_aa: CASSTESSYNSPLHF
d_call: TRBD2; j_call: TRBJ2-2; clone_size: NA; v_call: TRBV23-1; cdr3_nt: TGCGCCAGCAGTCATAAACTAGCGCTACGGGAATGGAACACCGGGGAGCTGTTTTTT; cdr3_aa: CASSHKLALREWNTGELFF
d_call: NA; j_call: TRBJ1-6; clone_size: few; v_call: TRBV5-3; cdr3_nt: TGTGCCAGAAGCTCACTTCACCACTTT; cdr3_aa: CARSSLHHF
d_call: NA; j_call: TRBJ2-5; clone_size: few; v_call: TRBV7-2; cdr3_nt: TGTGCCAGCAGCCCGGAGGGAGGAGCCCAAGAGACCCAGTACTTC; cdr3_aa: CASSPEGGAQETQYF
d_call: NA; j_call: TRBJ2-2; clone_size: NA; v_call: TRBV29-1; cdr3_nt: TGCAGCGTCCGACCCCCCCTAGACACCGGGGAGCTGTTTTTT; cdr3_aa: CSVRPPLDTGELFF
d_call: TRBD2; j_call: TRBJ2-1; clone_size: NA; v_call: TRBV7-3; cdr3_nt: TGTGCCAGCAGCCCCGGGAGGGGAACCTACAATGAGCAGTTCTTC; cdr3_aa: CASSPGRGTYNEQFF
d_call: NA; j_call: TRBJ2-1; clone_size: NA; v_call: TRBV5-4; cdr3_nt: TGTGCCAGCAGAGTAGACAGGCACAATGAGCAGTTCTTC; cdr3_aa: CASRVDRHNEQFF
d_call: NA; j_call: TRBJ2-1; clone_size: few; v_call: TRBV5-1; cdr3_nt: TGCGCCAGCAGCTTGGAGTCGGAGACTGAGCAGTTCTTC; cdr3_aa: CASSLESETEQFF
d_call: NA; j_call: TRBJ2-3; clone_size: NA; v_call: TRBV7-2; cdr3_nt: TGTGCCAGCAGCTTAGATCCGGGGGATACGCAGTATTTT; cdr3_aa: CASSLDPGDTQYF
d_call: TRBD1; j_call: TRBJ2-7; clone_size: NA; v_call: TRBV6-1; cdr3_nt: TGTGCCAGCAGACAGACAGGGGCCCAAACCTACGAGCAGTACTTC; cdr3_aa: CASRQTGAQTYEQYF
d_call: NA; j_call: TRBJ1-2; clone_size: NA; v_call: TRBV9; cdr3_nt: TGTGCCAGCAGCGTACAGGGATATGGCTACACCTTC; cdr3_aa: CASSVQGYGYTF
d_call: NA; j_call: TRBJ1-3; clone_size: NA; v_call: TRBV7-3; cdr3_nt: TGTGCCAGCAGCTTAACGGGGGGGGGATCTGGAAACACCATATATTTT; cdr3_aa: CASSLTGGGSGNTIYF
d_call: NA; j_call: TRBJ2-1; clone_size: few; v_call: TRBV6-1; cdr3_nt: TGTGCCAGCAGTGCCCAGGGAAGGGCCTCCCTCAATGAGCAGTTCTTC; cdr3_aa: CASSAQGRASLNEQFF
d_call: NA; j_call: TRBJ1-6; clone_size: few; v_call: TRBV4-1; cdr3_nt: TGCGCCAGCAGCCATCGACTTGGGACAATACCCCTCCACTTT; cdr3_aa: CASSHRLGTIPLHF
d_call: TRBD1; j_call: TRBJ1-3; clone_size: few; v_call: TRBV10-3; cdr3_nt: TGTGCCATCAGTGAGTCGCCGGGACAGGGGATTTTTGGAAACACCATATATTTT; cdr3_aa: CAISESPGQGIFGNTIYF
d_call: TRBD1; j_call: TRBJ1-2; clone_size: NA; v_call: TRBV5-6; cdr3_nt: TGTGCCAGCAGCTTGGGACAGGGGACAGGTGGCTACACCTTC; cdr3_aa: CASSLGQGTGGYTF
d_call: TRBD1; j_call: TRBJ1-4; clone_size: NA; v_call: TRBV7-2; cdr3_nt: TGTGCCAGCAGCTATCAGGGGGCAAATGAAAAACTGTTTTTT; cdr3_aa: CASSYQGANEKLFF
d_call: NA; j_call: TRBJ2-2; clone_size: NA; v_call: TRBV7-3; cdr3_nt: TGTGCCAGCAGCGGGGGCGCGAACACCGGGGAGCTGTTTTTT; cdr3_aa: CASSGGANTGELFF
d_call: TRBD2; j_call: TRBJ2-2; clone_size: few; v_call: TRBV5-1; cdr3_nt: TGCGCCAGCAGCCTGACTAGCGGGGGGGCTGCCGGGGAGCTGTTTTTT; cdr3_aa: CASSLTSGGAAGELFF
d_call: TRBD1; j_call: TRBJ2-1; clone_size: NA; v_call: TRBV7-3; cdr3_nt: TGTGCCAGCAGCTTAATCGGGACAGGGATCTACAATGAGCAGTTCTTC; cdr3_aa: CASSLIGTGIYNEQFF
d_call: TRBD1; j_call: TRBJ2-1; clone_size: NA; v_call: TRBV18; cdr3_nt: TGTGCCAGCTCACCCAGACAGGGGGATAAGAGTGAGCAGTTCTTC; cdr3_aa: CASSPRQGDKSEQFF
d_call: NA; j_call: TRBJ2-5; clone_size: NA; v_call: TRBV9; cdr3_nt: TGTGCCAGCAGCGTAGGGCGGAACCAAGAGACCCAGTACTTC; cdr3_aa: CASSVGRNQETQYF
d_call: NA; j_call: TRBJ1-3; clone_size: NA; v_call: TRBV19; cdr3_nt: TGTGCCAGTAGTATTTCCAGTGCTCTCGGGGGAACCGGAAACACCATATATTTT; cdr3_aa: CASSISSALGGTGNTIYF
d_call: TRBD2; j_call: TRBJ2-1; clone_size: NA; v_call: TRBV7-9; cdr3_nt: TGTGCCAGCAGCTTAGTAGTGGGGGCGGGGGGTGAGCAGTTCTTC; cdr3_aa: CASSLVVGAGGEQFF
d_call: TRBD2; j_call: TRBJ2-2; clone_size: few; v_call: TRBV29-1; cdr3_nt: TGCAGCGTCTCTAGCCGGGGGAGGGGTACCGGGGAGCTGTTTTTT; cdr3_aa: CSVSSRGRGTGELFF
d_call: NA; j_call: TRBJ1-1; clone_size: NA; v_call: TRBV29-1; cdr3_nt: TGCAGCGTTGAAGGGTCGGTGAGAGGGAAGACTGAAGCTTTCTTT; cdr3_aa: CSVEGSVRGKTEAFF
d_call: NA; j_call: TRBJ1-2; clone_size: few; v_call: TRBV6-5; cdr3_nt: TGTGCCAGCAGTTACCACATAACACGCTATGGCTACACCTTC; cdr3_aa: CASSYHITRYGYTF
d_call: TRBD1; j_call: TRBJ1-1; clone_size: NA; v_call: TRBV19; cdr3_nt: TGTGCCAGTAGTTCCCGGACAGGGCCGTGGGCTGAAGCTTTCTTT; cdr3_aa: CASSSRTGPWAEAFF
d_call: NA; j_call: TRBJ1-2; clone_size: few; v_call: TRBV19; cdr3_nt: TGTGCCAGTAGGACTATAGGACAGTCGGACTATGGCTACACCTTC; cdr3_aa: CASRTIGQSDYGYTF
d_call: NA; j_call: TRBJ1-3; clone_size: few; v_call: TRBV27; cdr3_nt: TGTGCCAGCAGTTTTGGCAGGGAACCTGGAAACACCATATATTTT; cdr3_aa: CASSFGREPGNTIYF
d_call: TRBD2; j_call: TRBJ2-2; clone_size: NA; v_call: TRBV19; cdr3_nt: TGTGCCAGTAGTAACCAGCGGGGGGACACCGGGGAGCTGTTTTTT; cdr3_aa: CASSNQRGDTGELFF
d_call: NA; j_call: TRBJ2-7; clone_size: few; v_call: TRBV30; cdr3_nt: TGTGCCTGGAGCTCTGAGGGGGAGGGAGAGCAGTACTTC; cdr3_aa: CAWSSEGEGEQYF
d_call: NA; j_call: TRBJ1-1; clone_size: NA; v_call: TRBV5-6; cdr3_nt: TGTGCCAGCAGCTTGGACAGGCTCTTGAACACTGAAGCTTTCTTT; cdr3_aa: CASSLDRLLNTEAFF
d_call: NA; j_call: TRBJ1-5; clone_size: few; v_call: TRBV6-1; cdr3_nt: TGTGCCAGCGGCAAGGAGGGCAATCAGCCCCAGCATTTT; cdr3_aa: CASGKEGNQPQHF
d_call: TRBD2; j_call: TRBJ2-1; clone_size: NA; v_call: TRBV30; cdr3_nt: TGTGCCTGGACTAGCGGGGGATATGAGCAGTTCTTC; cdr3_aa: CAWTSGGYEQFF
d_call: NA; j_call: TRBJ1-6; clone_size: NA; v_call: TRBV6-1; cdr3_nt: TGTGCCAGCAGGACAGAGTATAATTCACCCCTCCACTTT; cdr3_aa: CASRTEYNSPLHF
d_call: TRBD1; j_call: TRBJ1-1; clone_size: NA; v_call: TRBV7-9; cdr3_nt: TGTGCCAGCAGCTGGACAGGGGAAACTGAAGCTTTCTTT; cdr3_aa: CASSWTGETEAFF
d_call: NA; j_call: TRBJ1-5; clone_size: few; v_call: TRBV6-1; cdr3_nt: TGTGCCAGCAGTGTCCCAGGGTTGGGCAATCAGCCCCAGCATTTT; cdr3_aa: CASSVPGLGNQPQHF
d_call: TRBD2; j_call: TRBJ2-1; clone_size: NA; v_call: TRBV2; cdr3_nt: TGTGCCGAGGGGACTAGCGGGAGGAATGAGCAGTTCTTC; cdr3_aa: CAEGTSGRNEQFF
d_call: NA; j_call: TRBJ1-6; clone_size: few; v_call: TRBV5-1; cdr3_nt: TGCGCCAGCAGCCCTTCCGGGGGGGGAAATTCACCCCTCCACTTT; cdr3_aa: CASSPSGGGNSPLHF
d_call: NA; j_call: TRBJ1-2; clone_size: few; v_call: TRBV27; cdr3_nt: TGTGCCAGCAGCCGGGACACACTTAACTATGGCTACACCTTC; cdr3_aa: CASSRDTLNYGYTF
d_call: NA; j_call: TRBJ1-1; clone_size: NA; v_call: TRBV2; cdr3_nt: TGTGCCAGTAAGAGGGCAGGCTATATGAACACTGAAGCTTTCTTT; cdr3_aa: CASKRAGYMNTEAFF
d_call: NA; j_call: TRBJ1-2; clone_size: NA; v_call: TRBV7-9; cdr3_nt: TGTGCCAGCAGCTTATCGGGACTGGATGGCTACACCTTC; cdr3_aa: CASSLSGLDGYTF
d_call: TRBD1; j_call: TRBJ2-1; clone_size: NA; v_call: TRBV7-7; cdr3_nt: TGTGCTAGCAGCCCAATCCGACAGGGTGGAGGTGAGCAGTTCTTC; cdr3_aa: CASSPIRQGGGEQFF
d_call: NA; j_call: TRBJ2-7; clone_size: few; v_call: TRBV11-2; cdr3_nt: TGTGCCAGCAGCTTAGGGCGGTCGGGCGAGCAGTACTTC; cdr3_aa: CASSLGRSGEQYF
d_call: TRBD1; j_call: TRBJ1-1; clone_size: few; v_call: TRBV19; cdr3_nt: TGTGCCAGTAGTGGCCAGGGGGCAAAGAACACTGAAGCTTTCTTT; cdr3_aa: CASSGQGAKNTEAFF
d_call: TRBD2; j_call: TRBJ2-1; clone_size: few; v_call: TRBV30; cdr3_nt: TGTGCCTGGTCGGGGGGGGGAAATGAGCAGTTCTTC; cdr3_aa: CAWSGGGNEQFF
d_call: NA; j_call: TRBJ2-7; clone_size: NA; v_call: TRBV7-2; cdr3_nt: TGTGCCAGCAGCTTCCTCCGGACTTCCACGGGGGAGCAGTACTTC; cdr3_aa: CASSFLRTSTGEQYF
d_call: NA; j_call: TRBJ2-3; clone_size: once; v_call: TRBV7-9; cdr3_nt: TGTGCCAGCAGCTTAGCTGGCCACACAGATACGCAGTATTTT; cdr3_aa: CASSLAGHTDTQYF
d_call: NA; j_call: TRBJ1-5; clone_size: NA; v_call: TRBV30; cdr3_nt: TGTGCCTGGAGTGGAGAGAGGTTAAGCCCCCAGCATTTT; cdr3_aa: CAWSGERLSPQHF
d_call: TRBD1; j_call: TRBJ1-3; clone_size: few; v_call: TRBV4-1; cdr3_nt: TGCGCCAGCAGCCGACAGGGGGGCAGGGAATCAACCGGAAACACCATATATTTT; cdr3_aa: CASSRQGGRESTGNTIYF
d_call: NA; j_call: TRBJ1-2; clone_size: few; v_call: TRBV6-5; cdr3_nt: TGTGCCAGCAGTCACCGGGACAAGTCTAACTATGGCTACACCTTC; cdr3_aa: CASSHRDKSNYGYTF